This T cell receptor (beta chain) stems from a study of blood T cell repertoires in COVID-19. The CDR3 length is 14 residues. V lost 1 base, J lost 4 bases, and 3 bases stayed unmatched. Germline loops: CDR1 SGDLS, CDR2 YYNGEE. Sequencing was performed with immunoSEQ multiplex PCR; in TCRdb, only in-frame clones are kept and a portion is missing. The sample lists 200,000 to 300,000 clones, 70% to 85% seen once, with 2.5% to 4% in the top ten. Sample: peripheral blood. The TCR sequence derives from a woman older than 75 with acute or convalescent COVID-19. This chain joins TRBV9 and TRBJ1-1; 8 bases map to TRBD1. CDR3 residues: CASSVQGASTEAFF. CDR3 DNA: TGTGCCAGCAGCGTACAGGGGGCATCCACTGAAGCTTTCTTT.